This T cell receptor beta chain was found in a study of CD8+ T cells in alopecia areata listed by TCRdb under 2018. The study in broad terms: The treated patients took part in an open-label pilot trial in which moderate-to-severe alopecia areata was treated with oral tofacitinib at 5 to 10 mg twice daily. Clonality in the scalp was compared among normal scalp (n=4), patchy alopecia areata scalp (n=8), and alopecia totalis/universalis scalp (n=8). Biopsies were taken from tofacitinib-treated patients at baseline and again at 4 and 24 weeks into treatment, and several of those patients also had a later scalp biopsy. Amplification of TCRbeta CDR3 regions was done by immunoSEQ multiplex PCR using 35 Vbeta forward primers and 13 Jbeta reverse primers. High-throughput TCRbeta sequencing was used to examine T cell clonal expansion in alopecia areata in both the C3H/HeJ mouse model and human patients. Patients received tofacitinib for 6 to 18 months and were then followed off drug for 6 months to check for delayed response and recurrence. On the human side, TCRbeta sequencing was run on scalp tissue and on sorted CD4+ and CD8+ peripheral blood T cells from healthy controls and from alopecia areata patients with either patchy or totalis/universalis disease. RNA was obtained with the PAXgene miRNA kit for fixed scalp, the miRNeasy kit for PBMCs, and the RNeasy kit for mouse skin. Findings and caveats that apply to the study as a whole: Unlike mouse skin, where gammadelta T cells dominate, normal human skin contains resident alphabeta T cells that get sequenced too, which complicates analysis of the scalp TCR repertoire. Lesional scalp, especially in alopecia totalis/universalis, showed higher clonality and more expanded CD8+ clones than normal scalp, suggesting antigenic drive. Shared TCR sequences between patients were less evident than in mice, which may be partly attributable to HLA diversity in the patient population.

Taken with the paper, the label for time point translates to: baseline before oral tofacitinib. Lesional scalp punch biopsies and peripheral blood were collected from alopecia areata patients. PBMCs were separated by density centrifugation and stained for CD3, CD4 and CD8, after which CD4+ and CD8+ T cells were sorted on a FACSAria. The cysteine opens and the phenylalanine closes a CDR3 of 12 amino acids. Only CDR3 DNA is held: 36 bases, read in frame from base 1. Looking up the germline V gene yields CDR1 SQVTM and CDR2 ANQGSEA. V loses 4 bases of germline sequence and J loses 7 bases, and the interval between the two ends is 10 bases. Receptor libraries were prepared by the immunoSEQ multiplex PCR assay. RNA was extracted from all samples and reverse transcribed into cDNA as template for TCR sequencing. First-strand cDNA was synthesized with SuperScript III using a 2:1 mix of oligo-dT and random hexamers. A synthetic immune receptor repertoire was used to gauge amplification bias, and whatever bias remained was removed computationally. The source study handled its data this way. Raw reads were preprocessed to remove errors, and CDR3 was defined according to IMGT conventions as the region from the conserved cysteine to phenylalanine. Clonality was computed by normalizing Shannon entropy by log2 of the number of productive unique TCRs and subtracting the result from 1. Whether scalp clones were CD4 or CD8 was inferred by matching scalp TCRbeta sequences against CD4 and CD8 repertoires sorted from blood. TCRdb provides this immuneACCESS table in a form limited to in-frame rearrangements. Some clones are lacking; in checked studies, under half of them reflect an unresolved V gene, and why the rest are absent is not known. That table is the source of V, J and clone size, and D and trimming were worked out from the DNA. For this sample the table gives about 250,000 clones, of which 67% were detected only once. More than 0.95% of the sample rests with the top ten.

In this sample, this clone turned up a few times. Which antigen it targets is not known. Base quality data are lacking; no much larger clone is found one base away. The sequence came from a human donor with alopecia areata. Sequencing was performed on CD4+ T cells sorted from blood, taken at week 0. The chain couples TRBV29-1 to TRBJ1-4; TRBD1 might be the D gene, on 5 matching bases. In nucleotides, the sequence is TGCAGCGTTGGCAGGGCCGGTGAAAAACTGTTTTTT. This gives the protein CSVGRAGEKLFF.